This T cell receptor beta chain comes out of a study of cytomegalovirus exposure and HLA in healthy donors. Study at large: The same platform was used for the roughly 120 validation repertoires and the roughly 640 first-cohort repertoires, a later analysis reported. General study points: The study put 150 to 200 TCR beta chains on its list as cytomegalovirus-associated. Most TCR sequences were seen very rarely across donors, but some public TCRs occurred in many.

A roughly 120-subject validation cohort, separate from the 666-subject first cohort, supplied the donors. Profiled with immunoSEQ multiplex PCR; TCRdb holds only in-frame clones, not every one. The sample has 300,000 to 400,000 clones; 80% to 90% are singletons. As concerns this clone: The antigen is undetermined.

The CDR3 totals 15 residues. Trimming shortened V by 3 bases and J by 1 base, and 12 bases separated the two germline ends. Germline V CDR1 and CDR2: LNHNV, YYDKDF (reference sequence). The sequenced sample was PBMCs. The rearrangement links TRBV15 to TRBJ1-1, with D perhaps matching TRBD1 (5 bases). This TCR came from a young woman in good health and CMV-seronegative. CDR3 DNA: TGTGCCACCAGCAGGCCGGGACTCAGGAACACTGAAGCTTTCTTT. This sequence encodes CATSRPGLRNTEAFF.